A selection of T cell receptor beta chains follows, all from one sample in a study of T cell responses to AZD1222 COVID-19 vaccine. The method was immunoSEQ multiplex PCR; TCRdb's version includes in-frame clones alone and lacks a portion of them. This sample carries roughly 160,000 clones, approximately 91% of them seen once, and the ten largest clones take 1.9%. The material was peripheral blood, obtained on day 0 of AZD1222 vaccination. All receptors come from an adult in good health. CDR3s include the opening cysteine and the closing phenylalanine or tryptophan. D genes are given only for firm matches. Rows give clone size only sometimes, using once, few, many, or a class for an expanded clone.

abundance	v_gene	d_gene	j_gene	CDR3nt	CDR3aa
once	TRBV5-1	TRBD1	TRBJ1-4	TGCGCCAGCAGCTTCGACAGGGGGAATGAAAAACTGTTTTTT	CASSFDRGNEKLFF
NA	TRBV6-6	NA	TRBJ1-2	TGTGCCAGCAGCCGAGGTGGGGTGGGTAGCGCTAACTATGGCTACACCTTC	CASSRGGVGSANYGYTF
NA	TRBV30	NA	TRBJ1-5	TGTGCCTGGAGTCCGGCAGGGGTAAATCAGCCCCAGCATTTT	CAWSPAGVNQPQHF
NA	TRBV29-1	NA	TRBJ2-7	TGCAGCGCCGAAAGGAGGGGCAGACTCTACGAGCAGTACTTC	CSAERRGRLYEQYF
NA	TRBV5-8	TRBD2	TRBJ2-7	TGTGCCAGCAGCTTGGGGGGGGGTTCCTACGAGCAGTACTTC	CASSLGGGSYEQYF
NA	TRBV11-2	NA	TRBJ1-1	TGTGCCAGCAGCTTAGATTGGCAGGTGATCGAAGCTTTCTTT	CASSLDWQVIEAFF
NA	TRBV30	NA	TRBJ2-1	TGTGCCGGGACCGGGGTCTCCTACAATGAGCAGTTCTTC	CAGTGVSYNEQFF
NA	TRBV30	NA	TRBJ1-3	TGTGCCTGGAGGGAGGACACCATATATTTT	CAWREDTIYF
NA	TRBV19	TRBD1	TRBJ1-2	TGTGCCAGTAATGTAATCGGGACAGGGACTAGCGGCTACACCTTC	CASNVIGTGTSGYTF
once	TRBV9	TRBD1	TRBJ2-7	TGTGCCAGCAGCGGGGCCGGGACAGAAATCTCCTACGAGCAGTACTTC	CASSGAGTEISYEQYF
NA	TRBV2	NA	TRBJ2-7	TGTGCCAGCAGGGGCGACATCTCCTACGAGCAGTACTTC	CASRGDISYEQYF
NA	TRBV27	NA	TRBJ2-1	TGTGCCAGCAGAAAGTCGCCCCTCTACAATGAGCAGTTCTTC	CASRKSPLYNEQFF
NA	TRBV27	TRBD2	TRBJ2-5	TGTGCCAGCGGGGGCGGGAGGCGAGAGACCCAGTACTTC	CASGGGRRETQYF
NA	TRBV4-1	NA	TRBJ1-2	TGCGCCAGCAGCCAAGATTCTGTAGGGGCGAGTGGCTACACCTTC	CASSQDSVGASGYTF
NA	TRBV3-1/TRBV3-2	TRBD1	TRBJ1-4	TGTGCCAGCAGCCAGGAAGGGGGCCGTTTGGAAAAACTGTTTTTT	CASSQEGGRLEKLFF
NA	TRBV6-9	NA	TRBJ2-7	TGTGCCAGCAGTTTGAGGTATAGTCTCCACGGAAGCGAGCAGTACTTC	CASSLRYSLHGSEQYF
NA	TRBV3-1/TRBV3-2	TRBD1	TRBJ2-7	TGTGCCAGCAGCCCTACAGGGGGGGAGCAGTACTTC	CASSPTGGEQYF
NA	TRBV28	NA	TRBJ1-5	TGTGCCAGCAGTTTATTGTCAGGGGTTAGCAATCAGCCCCAGCATTTT	CASSLLSGVSNQPQHF
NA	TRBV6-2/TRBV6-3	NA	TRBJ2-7	TGTGCCAGCAGTTACATCTACGAGCAGTACTTC	CASSYIYEQYF
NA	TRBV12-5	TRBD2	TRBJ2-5	TGTGCTAGTGCTCACCTGGACGCGGGACTAACCTACCAAGAGACCCAGTACTTC	CASAHLDAGLTYQETQYF
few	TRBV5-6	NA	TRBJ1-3	TGTGCCAGCAGCCCTGACATTATCCCAAACACCATATATTTT	CASSPDIIPNTIYF
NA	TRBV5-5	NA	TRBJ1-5	TGTGCCAGCAGCTTGGGACTAAATCAGCCCCAGCATTTT	CASSLGLNQPQHF
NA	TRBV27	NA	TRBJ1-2	TGTGCCAGCAGTCTCGGTTGGGGGGAGGGCTACACCTTC	CASSLGWGEGYTF
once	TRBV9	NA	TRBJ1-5	TGTGCCAGCAGCCCATTTTCTAGCAATCAGCCCCAGCATTTT	CASSPFSSNQPQHF
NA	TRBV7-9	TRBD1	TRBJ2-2	TGTGCCAGCAGCCTGGGACAGGGCAACACCGGGGAGCTGTTTTTT	CASSLGQGNTGELFF
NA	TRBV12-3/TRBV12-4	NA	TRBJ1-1	TGTGCCAGCAGTTTACTGGATTTCACTGAAGCTTTCTTT	CASSLLDFTEAFF